Below, 24 T cell receptor beta chains from the same sample are listed, as sequenced in a study of T cells after yellow fever vaccination. MiXCR was run by TCRdb on the 5' RACE reads, yielding one entry per CDR3 protein. The sample records approximately 510,000 distinct CDR3 sequences, 21% being singletons. The sequenced sample was PBMCs, obtained 21 days after the first yellow fever vaccination. The source is a young man who received the YFV17D yellow fever vaccine.

This clonotype was found a few times. The rearrangement links TRBV3-1 to TRBJ1-2; D may be TRBD1 (5 bases). CDR3 length: 12 residues. From germline, CDR1 is LGHDT and CDR2 YNNKEL (reference sequence). Deletions cut 5 bases from V and 6 bases from J, with 10 bases between. CDR3 nucleotides: TGTGCCAGCAGCTCACGACAGCATGGCTACACCTTC. It is translated as CASSSRQHGYTF.

This rearrangement joins TRBV6-1 to TRBJ2-7; D call uncertain. Between the trimmed V and J ends, which lost 4 bases and 1 base, there was a span of 17 bases. Germline assignment: CDR1 MNHNS and CDR2 SASEGT. This CDR3 region has 16 residues. CDR3 bases: TGTGCCAGCAGTGCCCCTGGGAAACTCCGATCCTACGAGCAGTACGTC. It yields the protein CASSAPGKLRSYEQYV.

The chain uses TRBV4-1 and TRBJ1-4, with TRBD1 as a possible D gene (6 bases). CDR3 length: 15 amino acids. The V gene lost 1 base and the J gene lost 5 bases, with 11 bases spanning the gap. Looked up from germline, CDR1 is MGHRA and CDR2 is YSYEKL. The CDR3 reads CASSQVAQGNEKLFF. The CDR3 nucleotides are TGCGCCAGCAGCCAAGTAGCTCAGGGGAATGAAAAACTGTTTTTT.

This clonotype was seen a handful of times. This sequence joins TRBV19 and TRBJ2-3, with D perhaps TRBD2 (6 bases). V gave up 6 bases and J gave up 2 bases, with 18 bases separating them. Germline V lookup: CDR1 LNHDA, CDR2 SQIVND (reference sequence). The CDR3 runs to 16 residues. The CDR3 sequence: CASSRDLGGYTDTQYF. In DNA form, the CDR3 reads TGTGCCAGTAGCCGGGATCTTGGGGGGTACACAGATACGCAGTATTTT.

This clonotype was seen only a few times. The rearrangement joins TRBV6-5 to TRBJ1-6; D gene unclear. The V gene lost 0 bases and the J gene lost 11 bases, with 17 bases spanning the gap. The CDR3 totals 16 residues. Per the germline V gene, CDR1 is MNHEY and CDR2 is SVGAGI. CDR3 amino acids: CASSYSPGGSSAPLHF. The CDR3 coding sequence is TGTGCCAGCAGTTACTCACCCGGCGGGTCGAGCGCACCCCTCCACTTT.

The table lists this clonotype with a few counts. V and J are TRBV7-2 and TRBJ2-7; D remains ambiguous. The CDR3 runs to 14 residues. The germline CDR1 and CDR2 sequences are SGHTA and FQGNSA. V was trimmed by 3 bases and J by 3 bases, leaving 12 bases between them. The CDR3 DNA follows: TGTGCCAGCAGCTTGGATGGGATCTACTACGAGCAGTACGTC. It codes for CASSLDGIYYEQYV.

This clonotype was seen ten or more times. The rearrangement uses TRBV11-2 and TRBJ2-2; 10 bases map to TRBD2. Germline-derived CDR1 and CDR2 are SGHAT and FQNNGV. This CDR3 comprises 17 residues. Unmatched junction bases numbered 9, after V lost 4 bases and J lost 4 bases. The DNA for the CDR3 is TGTGCCAGCAGCTCCTCCGGGACTAGCGCGGGCACCGGGGAGCTGTTTTTT. Protein product: CASSSSGTSAGTGELFF.

This clonotype has only a few counts. The chain joins TRBV9 to TRBJ2-1; either TRBD1 or TRBD2 may fit D (6 bases each). The V end lost 3 bases, the J end lost 9 bases, and 19 bases lay between the germline ends. Germline V lookup: CDR1 SGDLS, CDR2 YYNGEE. The CDR3 loop spans 15 amino acids. CDR3 nucleotides: TGTGCCAGCAGCGAACCCCCGGGGGCCCGGGGTGAGCAGTTCTTC. Translating it yields CASSEPPGARGEQFF.

The chain is built from TRBV5-1 and TRBJ2-1; possible D gene TRBD1, 6 bases. Per the germline V gene, CDR1 is SGHRS and CDR2 is YFSETQ. Trimming shortened V by 0 bases and J by 7 bases, and 14 bases separated the two germline ends. There are 15 residues in the CDR3. Here the CDR3 reads CASSLGHRVGNEQFF. In DNA, the CDR3 is TGCGCCAGCAGCTTGGGGCACAGGGTAGGTAATGAGCAGTTCTTC.

V is TRBV9 and J is TRBJ2-3, with TRBD2 identical over 7 bases. V was pared by 4 bases and J by 1 base, with 9 bases of the junction left unmatched. CDR3 length: 16 residues. CDR1 and CDR2 (germline): SGDLS, YYNGEE. The CDR3 region is CASSLYLAGGTDTQYF. As DNA, the CDR3 is TGTGCCAGCAGCTTATATCTTGCGGGGGGCACAGATACGCAGTATTTT.

The chain employs TRBV6-2 or TRBV6-3 and TRBJ2-3, with TRBD1 matching 10 bases. Trimming cost V 2 bases and J 3 bases; bases outside gene matches: 8. Per germline, CDR1 MNHEY and CDR2 SVGEGT. This CDR3 has 17 residues. The CDR3 here is CASSYTPGTGETDTQYF. The CDR3 nucleotides are TGTGCCAGCAGTTACACCCCCGGGACAGGGGAGACAGATACGCAGTATTTT.

The rearrangement links TRBV11-2 to TRBJ2-5, with 9 bases lining up with TRBD2. Losses at the gene ends were 1 base for V and 5 bases for J; bases not matched to a gene: 2. Germline V gives CDR1 SGHAT, CDR2 FQNNGV. The CDR3 covers 14 residues. CDR3 in amino acids: CASSLVAGVETQYF. Written as DNA, the CDR3 is TGTGCCAGCAGCTTAGTAGCGGGAGTTGAGACCCAGTACTTC.

The genes are TRBV12-3 or TRBV12-4 and TRBJ2-3, with TRBD2 as a possible D gene (6 bases). The CDR3 is 17 amino acids. Trimming removed 7 bases at V and 2 bases at J, with 22 bases between. CDR3 residues: CASKPVITWGDTDTQYF. Here the CDR3 DNA reads TGTGCCAGCAAGCCCGTCATTACTTGGGGGGACACAGATACGCAGTATTTT.

The rearrangement joins TRBV7-6 to TRBJ1-2; 10 bases map to TRBD1. There are 14 residues in the CDR3. The ends lost 1 base at V and 7 bases at J; junction bases unmatched: 3. The V gene's germline CDR1 is SGHVS and CDR2 FNYEAQ. The CDR3 loop is CASSLGTGGIGYTF. CDR3 nucleotide sequence: TGTGCCAGCAGCTTAGGGACAGGGGGGATTGGCTACACCTTC.

The chain uses TRBV3-1 and TRBJ2-3; the match to TRBD1 covers 7 bases. Germline CDR1 is LGHDT and CDR2 is YNNKEL (reference sequence). CDR3 length: 15 amino acids. With 3 bases clipped from V and 4 bases from J, the junction kept 7 bases outside the gene matches. The CDR3 sequence: CASSQRQGSADTQYF. CDR3 DNA sequence: TGTGCCAGCAGCCAGAGACAGGGCTCCGCAGATACGCAGTATTTT.

This clonotype was detected a few times. The chain carries TRBV24-1 and TRBJ2-3; D possibly matches TRBD1 or TRBD2 (5 bases each). The CDR3 runs to 15 residues. V dropped 3 bases and J dropped 2 bases, with 11 bases sitting between them. The V gene's germline CDR1 is KGHDR and CDR2 SFDVKD. The CDR3 loop reads CATSDNRDHTDTQYF. The CDR3 nucleotides read TGTGCCACCAGTGATAACCGGGACCACACAGATACGCAGTATTTT.

The chain links TRBV4-1 to TRBJ2-1, with 12 bases lining up with TRBD2. CDR3 length equals 17 residues. After removal of 1 base from V and 7 bases from J, the junction contained 8 bases not matched to a gene. Germline CDR1 reads MGHRA; CDR2 reads YSYEKL. The chain's CDR3 is CASSQAPLAGGRNEQFF. The CDR3 region has the DNA TGCGCCAGCAGCCAAGCCCCGCTAGCGGGGGGGCGGAATGAGCAGTTCTTC.

This clonotype was seen a few times. The chain uses TRBV25-1 and TRBJ2-2, with D unresolved. The CDR3 consists of 11 residues. Trimming shortened V by 8 bases and J by 5 bases, and 6 bases separated the two germline ends. Germline V gene sequence: CDR1 MGHDK, CDR2 SYGVNS. This chain's CDR3 is CASGVTGELFF. In DNA form, the CDR3 reads TGTGCCAGCGGAGTAACCGGGGAGCTGTTTTTT. The full variable domain, with the rest looked up from reference TRBV25-1 and TRBJ2-2, is EADIYQTPRYLVIGTGKKITLECSQTMGHDKMYWYQQDPGMELHLIHYSYGVNSTEKGDLSSESTVSRIRTEHFPLTLESARPSHTSQYLCASGVTGELFFGEGSRLTVL.

In this sample, this clonotype turned up a few times. The V and J genes are TRBV28 and TRBJ2-1, with D perhaps TRBD2 (5 bases). The CDR3 extends over 12 amino acids. The germline gives CDR1 MDHEN, CDR2 SYDVKM. Trimming stripped 3 bases from V and 8 bases from J, with 8 bases between. In nucleotides, the CDR3 is TGTGCCAGCAGTTTCTTGAGGGATGAGCAGTTCTTC. This gives the protein CASSFLRDEQFF.

This clonotype was recorded a few times. V usage is TRBV4-1 and J usage is TRBJ2-2; TRBD2 agrees at 8 bases. The J segment lost 5 bases and the V segment lost 0 bases, leaving 11 bases of the junction unmatched. This CDR3 spans 18 amino acids. CDR1 and CDR2 (germline): MGHRA, YSYEKL. The chain's CDR3 is CASSQDGAGGLKTGELFF. CDR3 DNA: TGCGCCAGCAGCCAAGACGGCGCGGGGGGATTAAAGACCGGGGAGCTGTTTTTT.

This sequence joins TRBV5-1 and TRBJ2-7, with D tentatively TRBD2 (6 bases). Trimming removed 4 bases at V and 2 bases at J, with 13 bases between. The CDR3 sequence is 14 residues long. Looked up from germline, CDR1 is SGHRS and CDR2 is YFSETQ. For the CDR3, the DNA is TGCGCCAGCAGCGCTTCCTCTAGCGCCTACGAGCAGTACTTC. Its protein is CASSASSSAYEQYF.

CDR3 sequence reads: CAWSFSAGIYEQYF. In DNA, the CDR3 is TGTGCCTGGAGTTTCTCCGCGGGGATCTACGAGCAGTACTTC. The rearrangement links TRBV30 to TRBJ2-7, with D perhaps TRBD2 (6 bases). The CDR3 runs 14 residues. The V gene lost 2 bases and the J gene lost 3 bases, with 14 bases spanning the gap. The germline gives CDR1 GTSNPN, CDR2 SVGIG (reference sequence).

J is TRBJ2-7 and V is TRBV4-2; D gene ambiguous. V lost 0 bases, J lost 3 bases, and 12 bases lay in between. The CDR3 is made up of 15 amino acids. Germline values: CDR1 LGHNA, CDR2 YNFKEQ. The CDR3 nucleotides are TGTGCCAGCAGCCAAGAACGACGGGCCCACTACGAGCAGTACTTC. Translating it yields CASSQERRAHYEQYF.

The chain recombines TRBV3-1 with TRBJ2-5; 12 bases are a match to TRBD2. This CDR3 comprises 15 residues. V lost 1 base and J lost 5; bases outside the gene matches: 2. Germline V gene data show CDR1 as LGHDT and CDR2 as YNNKEL (reference sequence). The CDR3 is CASSQGLAGVETQYF. CDR3 coding DNA: TGTGCCAGCAGCCAAGGACTAGCGGGGGTGGAGACCCAGTACTTC.